The 9 T cell receptor beta chains reported below all come from one sample, sequenced in a study of identical twins. TCRdb re-called the 5' RACE reads with MiXCR, one entry per CDR3 protein. The sample lists 210,000 or so distinct CDR3 sequences; approximately 15% were seen once. This sample also belongs to another study, concerning T cells expressing NK-cell markers.

Sequenced input: CD8+ T cells sorted from blood. The receptors derive from a woman under 30 in good health.

This chain connects TRBV12-3 or TRBV12-4 to TRBJ2-4, with D hard to call. Deletions cut 5 bases from V and 0 bases from J, with 11 bases between. The CDR3 covers 15 residues. As DNA, the CDR3 is TGTGCCAGCAGTATTACTTTAATAGCCAAAAACATTCAGTACTTC. It encodes CASSITLIAKNIQYF.

This clonotype was seen only a few times. DNA for the CDR3: TGTGCCAGCGGGGGGGGCTGGGTCACCGGGGAGCTGTTTTTT. Translated: CASGGGWVTGELFF. V gene TRBV7-2 combines with J gene TRBJ2-2; TRBD2 might be the D (7 bases). The CDR3 has 14 amino acids. The germline CDR1 and CDR2 sequences are SGHTA and FQGNSA. Trimming pared 8 bases from V and 4 bases from J, leaving 14 bases between.

In its sample, this clonotype was seen a few times. This chain connects TRBV3-1 to TRBJ2-1; D is unresolved. This CDR3 is built from 15 residues. The germline gives CDR1 LGHDT, CDR2 YNNKEL (reference sequence). V lost 1 base, J lost 4 bases, and 11 bases lay in between. CDR3 in DNA: TGTGCCAGCAGCCAAGCCAGATCCCCTTACAATGAGCAGTTCTTC. This translates into CASSQARSPYNEQFF.

This clonotype has a handful of counts. V and J are TRBV11-2 and TRBJ2-7; D is uncertain. This CDR3 contains 14 residues. Germline V gene data show CDR1 as SGHAT and CDR2 as FQNNGV. V dropped 0 bases and J dropped 2 bases, with 8 bases sitting between them. Written as DNA, the CDR3 is TGTGCCAGCAGCTTAGATCCAGTTCCCTACGAGCAGTACTTC. Protein: CASSLDPVPYEQYF. Drawing the rest from reference TRBV11-2 and TRBJ2-7, the complete variable domain is EAGVAQSPRYKIIEKRQSVAFWCNPISGHATLYWYQQILGQGPKLLIQFQNNGVVDDSQLPKDRFSAERLKGVDSTLKIQPAKLEDSAVYLCASSLDPVPYEQYFGPGTRLTVT.

This clonotype was seen a handful of times. The chain carries TRBV6-2 or TRBV6-3 and TRBJ2-7; D ambiguous. CDR3 length: 15 amino acids. The germline V and J ends were trimmed by 2 bases and 1 base, with 12 bases remaining between them. CDR1 and CDR2 (germline): MNHEY, SVGEGT. As DNA, the CDR3 is TGTGCCAGCAGTTACGAGACGGGCGCGTCCTACGAGCAGTACTTC. Protein product: CASSYETGASYEQYF.

This clonotype turned up a few times. V and J are TRBV20-1 and TRBJ1-1; D might be TRBD1 (6 bases). The germline V gene has CDR1 DFQATT and CDR2 SNEGSKA (reference sequence). The V end lost 3 bases, the J end lost 5 bases, and 13 bases lay between the germline ends. The CDR3 loop spans 13 amino acids. CDR3 in amino acids: CSASRGPRTEAFF. Here the CDR3 DNA reads TGCAGTGCTAGTCGGGGGCCCAGAACTGAAGCTTTCTTT.

This clonotype was detected only a few times. This sequence joins TRBV29-1 and TRBJ2-1, with a tentative D call TRBD1 (6 bases). V lost 7 bases and J 4 bases, leaving 11 bases between the germline ends. The CDR3 has 12 amino acids. The germline V gene has CDR1 SQVTM and CDR2 ANQGSEA. The CDR3 region has the DNA TGCAGCGGAGCACAGGGTTACAATGAGCAGTTCTTC. It yields the protein CSGAQGYNEQFF.

This sequence joins TRBV7-6 and TRBJ2-1; D is possibly TRBD1 (6 bases). There are 14 residues in the CDR3. The ends were cut back, 5 bases at V and 3 bases at J, with 11 bases in the middle. Germline loops: CDR1 SGHVS, CDR2 FNYEAQ. The CDR3: CASSLWTDYNEQFF. The CDR3 DNA reads as TGTGCCAGCAGCCTATGGACAGACTACAATGAGCAGTTCTTC.

This clonotype has a handful of counts. The chain couples TRBV6-2 or TRBV6-3 to TRBJ2-7, with 7 bases matching TRBD2. J gave up 2 bases and V 7 bases, and 11 bases lay outside the gene matches. The CDR3 runs 15 residues. The germline V gene has CDR1 MNHEY and CDR2 SVGEGT. CDR3 in amino acids: CASKGSQRGTYEQYF. DNA of the CDR3: TGTGCCAGCAAGGGTTCCCAGCGGGGCACCTACGAGCAGTACTTC.